The 15 T cell receptor beta chains listed next were all sequenced from one sample in a study of beta chain features in type 1 diabetes (dated by TCRdb to the late 2010s). The library came from the immunoSEQ multiplex PCR assay. The entire amount of isolated RNA was reverse transcribed using the High Capacity cDNA Reverse Transcription Kit, so the sequenced TCRB transcripts were expressed ones. TCRdb retrieved this table from immuneACCESS and kept in-frame rearrangements only. Not all clones are present; in checked studies, unresolved V genes account for under half, and no reason is known for the remainder. Present in this sample are 300,000 to 450,000 clones, around 19% of which were seen just once. The ten largest make up approximately 0.041% of the sample. The sample comprised naive CD4+ T cells from blood. The cell subset or site label, as the study defines it: true naive CD4+ T cells. These receptors were collected from a woman between 18 and 29 years old in good health.

This chain uses TRBV11-1 with TRBJ2-1, with no clear D. Per germline, CDR1 SGHAT and CDR2 FQDESV (reference sequence). The CDR3 totals 16 residues. With 3 bases removed from V and 6 bases from J, the gap between germline ends came to 18 bases. The CDR3: CASSFEALSFANEQFF. As DNA, the CDR3 is TGTGCCAGCAGCTTCGAAGCGCTGTCTTTCGCCAATGAGCAGTTCTTC.

The sample holds a few counts of this clone. CDR3 in DNA: TGTGCCTGGAGTGTAGGCGGGGGTCTGAACTATGGCTACACCTTC. Translation: CAWSVGGGLNYGYTF. The rearrangement uses TRBV30 and TRBJ1-2, with D perhaps matching TRBD1 (5 bases). This CDR3 comprises 15 residues. The V and J ends lost 0 bases and 2 bases respectively, with 13 bases between them. The germline gives CDR1 GTSNPN, CDR2 SVGIG (reference sequence).

In its sample, this clone was seen many times. J is TRBJ2-4 and V is TRBV15; D remains ambiguous. The germline gives CDR1 LNHNV, CDR2 YYDKDF (reference sequence). The CDR3 covers 14 residues. The V and J ends lost 1 base and 2 bases respectively, with 6 bases between them. Here the CDR3 DNA reads TGTGCCACCAGCAGAGGAGCGACCAAAAACATTCAGTACTTC. Encoded protein: CATSRGATKNIQYF. Full variable domain (rest looked up from reference TRBV15 and TRBJ2-4): DAMVIQNPRYQVTQFGKPVTLSCSQTLNHNVMYWYQQKSSQAPKLLFHYYDKDFNNEADTPDNFQSRRPNTSFCFLDIRSPGLGDTAMYLCATSRGATKNIQYFGAGTRLSVL.

This clone was detected only a few times. This chain connects TRBV29-1 to TRBJ2-5; no clear D gene. The CDR3 runs 12 residues. Germline CDR1 SQVTM, CDR2 ANQGSEA. Trimming pared 3 bases from V and 4 bases from J, leaving 9 bases between. CDR3 loop: CSVEKTGETQYF. The CDR3 DNA reads TGCAGCGTTGAGAAAACTGGAGAGACCCAGTACTTC.

V is TRBV7-2 and J is TRBJ2-7, with D maybe TRBD2 (6 bases). Germline-derived CDR1 and CDR2 are SGHTA and FQGNSA. V was pared by 2 bases and J by 7 bases, with 12 bases between. The CDR3 totals 13 residues. CDR3 protein: CASSLRSGEEQYF. The CDR3 bases are TGTGCCAGCAGCTTACGGTCGGGGGAAGAGCAGTACTTC.

The CDR3 loop is CASSQNRGGDEQYF. DNA of the CDR3: TGCGCCAGCAGCCAAAACCGGGGGGGGGACGAGCAGTACTTC. The rearrangement links TRBV4-1 to TRBJ2-7, with 8 bases lining up with TRBD2. The CDR3 has 14 residues. The ends lost 2 bases at V and 5 bases at J; junction bases unmatched: 5. Germline V gene sequence: CDR1 MGHRA, CDR2 YSYEKL.

The chain has TRBV7-2 and TRBJ1-3; D unclear. Trimming took 5 bases from V and 3 from J, leaving 5 bases between them. The CDR3 loop spans 12 amino acids. Germline V CDR1 and CDR2: SGHTA, FQGNSA. CDR3 protein: CASSLYGNTIYF. DNA of the CDR3: TGTGCCAGCAGCCTTTATGGAAACACCATATATTTT.

In its sample, this clone was seen a few times. This chain joins TRBV15 and TRBJ1-2; D uncertain. This CDR3 has 15 amino acids. CDR1 LNHNV and CDR2 YYDKDF come from the germline V gene (reference sequence). V dropped 0 bases and J dropped 2 bases, with 10 bases sitting between them. The DNA of the CDR3 is TGTGCCACCAGCAGAGATTATGGCCGAAACTATGGCTACACCTTC. Protein: CATSRDYGRNYGYTF.

V gene TRBV6-5 combines with J gene TRBJ1-6; TRBD1 might be the D (6 bases). From germline, CDR1 is MNHEY and CDR2 SVGAGI. The germline V and J ends were trimmed by 6 bases and 7 bases, with 13 bases remaining between them. The CDR3 is 14 residues long. The CDR3: CASSPRTANSPLHF. CDR3 bases: TGTGCCAGCAGCCCTAGGACAGCAAATTCACCCCTCCACTTT.

This clone was counted a few times. The gene calls are TRBV4-2 and TRBJ2-3, with D uncertain. The germline V gene encodes CDR1 LGHNA and CDR2 YNFKEQ. V gave up 4 bases and J gave up 0 bases, with 5 bases separating them. This CDR3 has 13 amino acids. CDR3 DNA sequence: TGTGCCAGCAGCCGCACTAGCACAGATACGCAGTATTTT. This codes for CASSRTSTDTQYF.

This clone occurred a few times. The chain employs TRBV6-1 and TRBJ2-7; D is unclear. Germline V lookup: CDR1 MNHNS, CDR2 SASEGT. V lost 5 bases and J lost 2, with 7 bases in between. The CDR3 spans 12 residues. DNA of the CDR3: TGTGCCAGCAGTCTCGAGGCCTACGAGCAGTACTTC. Protein sequence: CASSLEAYEQYF.

The V and J genes are TRBV4-3 and TRBJ1-2, with 9 positions matching TRBD1. Germline V gene sequence: CDR1 LGHNA, CDR2 YSLEER. J was trimmed by 1 base and V by 2 bases; bases with no gene match: 8. The CDR3 spans 17 residues. The CDR3 coding sequence is TGCGCCAGCAGCCAACCCAACTGGGACAGGGTTAACTATGGCTACACCTTC. This gives the protein CASSQPNWDRVNYGYTF.

This clone was recorded a few times. J is TRBJ1-1 and V is TRBV29-1, with 8 bases aligning to TRBD1. V shed 4 bases and J 4 bases; nucleotides not matched to a gene: 5. The CDR3 sequence is 13 residues long. Germline V gives CDR1 SQVTM, CDR2 ANQGSEA. CDR3 DNA sequence: TGCAGCGTTGTCAAGACAGGGGTCACTGAAGCTTTCTTT. As protein: CSVVKTGVTEAFF. Full variable domain (outside the CDR3, taken from reference TRBV29-1 and TRBJ1-1): SAVISQKPSRDICQRGTSLTIQCQVDSQVTMMFWYRQQPGQSLTLIATANQGSEATYESGFVIDKFPISRPNLTFSTLTVSNMSPEDSSIYLCSVVKTGVTEAFFGQGTRLTVV.

V and J are TRBV19 and TRBJ2-3; possible D gene TRBD1, 5 bases. Germline CDR1 is LNHDA and CDR2 is SQIVND (reference sequence). The ends were cut back, 4 bases at V and 6 bases at J, with 20 bases in the middle. The CDR3 runs 16 residues. The CDR3 is CASSTGQGPDWDTQYF. The CDR3 DNA follows: TGTGCCAGTAGTACAGGGCAGGGTCCAGATTGGGATACGCAGTATTTT.

The rearrangement joins TRBV7-2 to TRBJ2-3, with 8 bases matching TRBD2. J gave up 3 bases and V 1 base, and 3 bases lay outside the gene matches. Germline CDR1 reads SGHTA; CDR2 reads FQGNSA. The CDR3 has 15 amino acids. The CDR3 region is CASSLVAGLTDTQYF. The CDR3 coding sequence is TGTGCCAGCAGCTTAGTAGCGGGGCTGACAGATACGCAGTATTTT.